Here is one TCR beta chain with its context. Germline loops: CDR1 SEHNR, CDR2 FQNEAQ (reference sequence). The CDR3 length is 10 residues. The ends were cut back, 6 bases at V and 5 bases at J, with 4 bases in the middle. The record originates from a study of T cell changes during pregnancy in multiple sclerosis. Repertoires were generated with immunoSEQ multiplex PCR, while TCRdb's copy carries only in-frame clones and drops some. The sample lists under 40,000 clones, roughly 88% occurring once. The chain has TRBV7-9 and TRBJ1-2; D unresolved. The TCR originated in a female donor with multiple sclerosis, enrolled in a pregnancy study. The input for sequencing was CD8+ T cells from peripheral blood mononuclear cells, taken after pregnancy. CDR3 DNA: TGTGCCAGCAGTTCTTATGGCTACACCTTC. Amino acids: CASSSYGYTF.